The sequence of this TCR beta chain was determined in a study of cytomegalovirus exposure and HLA in healthy donors. With 60 Vbeta and 13 Jbeta primers, the PCR was carried out. Measured with immunoSEQ multiplex PCR; TCRdb has only the in-frame clones, and not every one. This sample has 160,000 or so clones, with more than 75% found just once. The specimen was PBMCs. This receptor was identified in a man between 18 and 29 years old in good health and CMV-seropositive.

The CDR3 spells CASSTRDRSSYEQYF. The DNA for the CDR3 is TGTGCCAGTAGTACCAGGGACAGGAGCTCCTACGAGCAGTACTTC. The chain recombines TRBV19 with TRBJ2-7; the match to TRBD1 covers 8 bases. This CDR3 contains 15 residues. V lost 4 bases to trimming and J lost 0 bases; unmatched junction nucleotides: 5. Germline V CDR1 and CDR2: LNHDA, SQIVND (reference sequence).